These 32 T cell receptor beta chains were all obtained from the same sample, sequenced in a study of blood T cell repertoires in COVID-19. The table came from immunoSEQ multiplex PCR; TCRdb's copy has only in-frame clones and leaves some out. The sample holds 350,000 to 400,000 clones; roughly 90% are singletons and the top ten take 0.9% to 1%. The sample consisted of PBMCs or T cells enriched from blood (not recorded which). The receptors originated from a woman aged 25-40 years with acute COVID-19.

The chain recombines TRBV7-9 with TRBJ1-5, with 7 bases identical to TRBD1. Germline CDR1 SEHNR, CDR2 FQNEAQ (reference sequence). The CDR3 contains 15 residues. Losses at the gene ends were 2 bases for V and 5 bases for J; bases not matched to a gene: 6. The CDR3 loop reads CASSLTGAHDQPQHF. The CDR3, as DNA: TGTGCCAGCAGCTTAACAGGGGCCCACGATCAGCCCCAGCATTTT.

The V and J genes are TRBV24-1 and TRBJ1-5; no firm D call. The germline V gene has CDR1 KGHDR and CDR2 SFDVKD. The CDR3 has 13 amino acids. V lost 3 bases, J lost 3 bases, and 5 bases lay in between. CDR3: CATSDRDNQPQHF. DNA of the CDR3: TGTGCCACCAGTGATCGAGACAATCAGCCCCAGCATTTT.

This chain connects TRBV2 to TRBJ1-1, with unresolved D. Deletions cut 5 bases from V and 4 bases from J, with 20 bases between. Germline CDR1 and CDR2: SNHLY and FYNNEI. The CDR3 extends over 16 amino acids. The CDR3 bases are TGTGCCAGCAGTCAAGGGATAGGACTCTGGGGCACTGAAGCTTTCTTT. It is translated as CASSQGIGLWGTEAFF.

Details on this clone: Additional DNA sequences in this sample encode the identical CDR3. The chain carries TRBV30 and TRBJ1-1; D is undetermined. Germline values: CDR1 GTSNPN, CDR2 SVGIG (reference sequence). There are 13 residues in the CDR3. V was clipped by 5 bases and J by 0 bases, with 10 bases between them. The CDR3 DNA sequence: TGTGCCTGGGCCACCGGGATGAACACTGAAGCTTTCTTT. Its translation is CAWATGMNTEAFF.

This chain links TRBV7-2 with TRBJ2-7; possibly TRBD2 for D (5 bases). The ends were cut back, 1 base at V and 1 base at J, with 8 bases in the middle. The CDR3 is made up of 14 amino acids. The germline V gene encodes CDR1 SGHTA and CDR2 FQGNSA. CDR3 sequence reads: CASSLEDLSYEQYF. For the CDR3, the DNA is TGTGCCAGCAGCTTAGAGGACTTGTCCTACGAGCAGTACTTC.

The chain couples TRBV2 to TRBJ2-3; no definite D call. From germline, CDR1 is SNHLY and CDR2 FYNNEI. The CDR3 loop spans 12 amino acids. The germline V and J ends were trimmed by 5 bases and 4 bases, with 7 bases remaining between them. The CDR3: CASSINPDTQYF. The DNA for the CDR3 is TGTGCCAGCAGTATTAATCCAGATACGCAGTATTTT.

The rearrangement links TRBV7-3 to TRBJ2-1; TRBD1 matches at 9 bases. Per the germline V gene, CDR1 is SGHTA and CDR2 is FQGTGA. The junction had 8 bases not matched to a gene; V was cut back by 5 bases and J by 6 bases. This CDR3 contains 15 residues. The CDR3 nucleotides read TGTGCCAGCAGCCCCCCGGGACAGGGAATCAATGAGCAGTTCTTC. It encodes CASSPPGQGINEQFF.

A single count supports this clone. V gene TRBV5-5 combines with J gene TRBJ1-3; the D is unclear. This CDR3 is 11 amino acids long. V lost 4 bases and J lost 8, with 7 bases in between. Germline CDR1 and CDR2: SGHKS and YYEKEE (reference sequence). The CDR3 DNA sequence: TGTGCCAGCAGCGCCGTAGACACCATATATTTT. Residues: CASSAVDTIYF.

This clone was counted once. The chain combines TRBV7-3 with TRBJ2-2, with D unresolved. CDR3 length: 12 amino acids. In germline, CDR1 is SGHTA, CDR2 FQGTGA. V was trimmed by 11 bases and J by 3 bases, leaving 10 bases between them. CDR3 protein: CAAYSYTGELFF. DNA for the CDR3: TGTGCCGCTTACAGCTACACCGGGGAGCTGTTTTTT.

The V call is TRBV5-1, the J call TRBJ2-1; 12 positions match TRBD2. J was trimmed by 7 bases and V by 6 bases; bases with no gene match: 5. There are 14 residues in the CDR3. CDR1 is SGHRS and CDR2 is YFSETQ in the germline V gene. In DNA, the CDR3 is TGCGCCAGCATGACTAGCGGGGGCGGGAATGAGCAGTTCTTC. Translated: CASMTSGGGNEQFF.

This chain's CDR3 is CASRESQSGKLFF. In nucleotides, the CDR3 is TGCGCCAGCCGCGAGTCGCAGAGCGGAAAACTGTTTTTT. This chain uses TRBV5-1 with TRBJ1-4, with D uncertain. V was shortened by 7 bases and J by 10 bases, with 17 bases between the two germline ends. Per the germline V gene, CDR1 is SGHRS and CDR2 is YFSETQ. The CDR3 has 13 residues. Combining the CDR3 with reference TRBV5-1 and TRBJ1-4 gives the whole variable domain KAGVTQTPRYLIKTRGQQVTLSCSPISGHRSVSWYQQTPGQGLQFLFEYFSETQRNKGNFPGRFSGRQFSNSRSEMNVSTLELGDSALYLCASRESQSGKLFFGSGTQLSVL.

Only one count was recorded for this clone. This CDR3 is CASTKGPVGYGYTF. The CDR3 DNA sequence: TGCGCCAGCACTAAGGGGCCGGTGGGCTATGGCTACACCTTC. The gene calls are TRBV10-2 and TRBJ1-2; tentative D call: TRBD1 (5 bases). Trimming stripped 7 bases from V and 4 bases from J, with 16 bases between. Germline V gene lookup returns CDR1 WSHSY and CDR2 SAAADI. The CDR3 has 14 amino acids.

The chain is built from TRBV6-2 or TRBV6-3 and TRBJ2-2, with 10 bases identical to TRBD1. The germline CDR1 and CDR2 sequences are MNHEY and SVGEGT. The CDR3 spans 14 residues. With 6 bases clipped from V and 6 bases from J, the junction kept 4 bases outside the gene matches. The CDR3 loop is CASSDGQGAGELFF. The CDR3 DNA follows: TGTGCCAGCAGCGACGGACAGGGGGCCGGGGAGCTGTTTTTT.

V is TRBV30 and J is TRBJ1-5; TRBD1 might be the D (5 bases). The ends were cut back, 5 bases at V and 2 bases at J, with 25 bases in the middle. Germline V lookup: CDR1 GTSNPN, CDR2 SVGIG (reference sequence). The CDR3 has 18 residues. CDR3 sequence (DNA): TGTGCCTGGGATAATGGGGCTATAAGCTTAGTAGGCAATCAGCCCCAGCATTTT. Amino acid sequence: CAWDNGAISLVGNQPQHF.

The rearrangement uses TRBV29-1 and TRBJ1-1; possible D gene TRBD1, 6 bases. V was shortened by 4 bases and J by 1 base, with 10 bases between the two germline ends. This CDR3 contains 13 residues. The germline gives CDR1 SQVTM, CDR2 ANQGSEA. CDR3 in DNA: TGCAGCGTTGTTCGAGGGGGGAACACTGAAGCTTTCTTT. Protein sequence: CSVVRGGNTEAFF.

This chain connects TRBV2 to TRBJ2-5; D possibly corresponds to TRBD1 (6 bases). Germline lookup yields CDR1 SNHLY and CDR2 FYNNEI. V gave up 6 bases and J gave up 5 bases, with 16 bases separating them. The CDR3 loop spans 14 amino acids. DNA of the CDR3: TGTGCCAGCAGGAAGGACAGTCAGGGGGAGACCCAGTACTTC. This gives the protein CASRKDSQGETQYF.

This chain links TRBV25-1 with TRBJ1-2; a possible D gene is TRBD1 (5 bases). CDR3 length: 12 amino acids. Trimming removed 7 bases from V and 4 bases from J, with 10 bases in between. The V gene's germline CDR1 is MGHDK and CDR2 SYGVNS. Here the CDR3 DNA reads TGTGCCAGCATGGGGGGACTCTATGGCTACACCTTC. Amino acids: CASMGGLYGYTF.

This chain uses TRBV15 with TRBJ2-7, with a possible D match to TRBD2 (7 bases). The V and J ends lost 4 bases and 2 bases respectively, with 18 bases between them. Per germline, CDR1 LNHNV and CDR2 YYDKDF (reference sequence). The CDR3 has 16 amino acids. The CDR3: CATSNRGASWTYEQYF. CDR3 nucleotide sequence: TGTGCCACCAGCAATCGGGGGGCTAGCTGGACCTACGAGCAGTACTTC.

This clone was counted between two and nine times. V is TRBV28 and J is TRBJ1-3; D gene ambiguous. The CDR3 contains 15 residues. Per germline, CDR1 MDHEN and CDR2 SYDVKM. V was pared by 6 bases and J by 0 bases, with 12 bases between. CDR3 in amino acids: CASRESPSSGNTIYF. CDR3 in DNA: TGTGCCAGCAGGGAGTCCCCGAGCTCTGGAAACACCATATATTTT.

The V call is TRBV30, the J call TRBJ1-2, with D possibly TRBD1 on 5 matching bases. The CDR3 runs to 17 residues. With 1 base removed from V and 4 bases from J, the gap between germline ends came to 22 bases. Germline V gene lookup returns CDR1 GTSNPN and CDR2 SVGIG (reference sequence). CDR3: CAWSGLSDSLGPYGYTF. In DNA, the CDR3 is TGTGCCTGGAGTGGGTTATCAGACAGCCTGGGGCCCTATGGCTACACCTTC. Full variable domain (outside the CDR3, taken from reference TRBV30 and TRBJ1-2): SQTIHQWPATLVQPVGSPLSLECTVEGTSNPNLYWYRQAAGRGLQLLFYSVGIGQISSEVPQNLSASRPQDRQFILSSKKLLLSDSGFYLCAWSGLSDSLGPYGYTFGSGTRLTVV.

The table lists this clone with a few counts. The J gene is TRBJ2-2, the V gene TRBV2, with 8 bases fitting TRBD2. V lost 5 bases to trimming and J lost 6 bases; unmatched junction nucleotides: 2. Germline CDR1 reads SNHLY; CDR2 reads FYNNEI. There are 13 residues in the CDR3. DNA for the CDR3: TGTGCCAGCAGTTGGACTAGCCCCGGGGAGCTGTTTTTT. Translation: CASSWTSPGELFF.

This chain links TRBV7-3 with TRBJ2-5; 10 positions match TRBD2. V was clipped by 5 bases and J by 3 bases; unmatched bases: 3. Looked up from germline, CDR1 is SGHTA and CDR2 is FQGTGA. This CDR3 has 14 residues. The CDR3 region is CASSLTSGEETQYF. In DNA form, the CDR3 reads TGTGCCAGCAGCCTCACTAGCGGGGAAGAGACCCAGTACTTC.

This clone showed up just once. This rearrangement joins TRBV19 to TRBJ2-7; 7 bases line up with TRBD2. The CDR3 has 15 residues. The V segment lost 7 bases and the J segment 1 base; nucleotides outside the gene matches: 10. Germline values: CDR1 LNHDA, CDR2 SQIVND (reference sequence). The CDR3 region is CASTRGGGPSYEQYF. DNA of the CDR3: TGTGCCAGTACTCGTGGGGGGGGTCCATCCTACGAGCAGTACTTC.

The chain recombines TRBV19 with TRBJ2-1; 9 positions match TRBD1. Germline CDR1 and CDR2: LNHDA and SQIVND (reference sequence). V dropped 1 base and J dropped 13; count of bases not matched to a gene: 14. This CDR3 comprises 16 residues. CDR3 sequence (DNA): TGTGCCAGTAGTATAGGGTATGTAGAGATGGGACAGGGTCAGTTCTTC. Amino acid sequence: CASSIGYVEMGQGQFF.

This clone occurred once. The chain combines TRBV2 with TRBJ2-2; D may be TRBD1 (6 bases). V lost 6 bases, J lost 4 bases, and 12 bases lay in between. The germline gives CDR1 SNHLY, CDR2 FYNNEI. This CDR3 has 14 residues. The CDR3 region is CASRGATVTGELFF. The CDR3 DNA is TGTGCCAGCAGGGGGGCGACAGTCACCGGGGAGCTGTTTTTT.

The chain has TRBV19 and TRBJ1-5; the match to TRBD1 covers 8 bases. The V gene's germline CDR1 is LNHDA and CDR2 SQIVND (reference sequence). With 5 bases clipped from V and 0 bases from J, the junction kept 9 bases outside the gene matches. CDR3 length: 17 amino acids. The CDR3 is CASSQGAKRYSNQPQHF. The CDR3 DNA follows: TGTGCCAGTAGTCAGGGGGCAAAACGATATAGCAATCAGCCCCAGCATTTT. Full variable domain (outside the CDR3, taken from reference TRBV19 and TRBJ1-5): DGGITQSPKYLFRKEGQNVTLSCEQNLNHDAMYWYRQDPGQGLRLIYYSQIVNDFQKGDIAEGYSVSREKKESFPLTVTSAQKNPTAFYLCASSQGAKRYSNQPQHFGDGTRLSIL.

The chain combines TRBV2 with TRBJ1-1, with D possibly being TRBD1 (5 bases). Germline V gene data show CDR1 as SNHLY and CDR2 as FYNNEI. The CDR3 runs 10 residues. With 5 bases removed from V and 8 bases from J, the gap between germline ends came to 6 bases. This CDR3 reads CASSWTEAFF. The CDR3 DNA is TGTGCCAGCAGTTGGACAGAAGCTTTCTTT.

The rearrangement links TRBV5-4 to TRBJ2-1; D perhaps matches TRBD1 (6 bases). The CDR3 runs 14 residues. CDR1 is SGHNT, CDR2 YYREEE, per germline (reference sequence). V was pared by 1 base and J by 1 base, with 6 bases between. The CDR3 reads CASSLRGSYNEQFF. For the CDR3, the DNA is TGTGCCAGCAGCTTGAGGGGGTCCTACAATGAGCAGTTCTTC.

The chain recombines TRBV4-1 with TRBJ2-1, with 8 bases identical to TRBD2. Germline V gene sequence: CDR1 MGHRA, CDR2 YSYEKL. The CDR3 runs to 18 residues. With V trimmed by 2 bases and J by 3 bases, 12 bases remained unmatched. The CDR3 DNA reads TGCGCCAGCAGCCAAACTAGTGGCGGGGGGCGCTACTACAATGAGCAGTTCTTC. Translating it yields CASSQTSGGGRYYNEQFF.

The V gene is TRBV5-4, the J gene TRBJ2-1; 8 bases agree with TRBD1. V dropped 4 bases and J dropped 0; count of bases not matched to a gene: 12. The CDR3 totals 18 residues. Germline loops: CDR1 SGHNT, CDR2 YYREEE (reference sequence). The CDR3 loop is CASSRIPGQVSSYNEQFF. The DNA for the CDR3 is TGTGCCAGCAGCCGCATCCCGGGACAGGTTTCCTCCTACAATGAGCAGTTCTTC.

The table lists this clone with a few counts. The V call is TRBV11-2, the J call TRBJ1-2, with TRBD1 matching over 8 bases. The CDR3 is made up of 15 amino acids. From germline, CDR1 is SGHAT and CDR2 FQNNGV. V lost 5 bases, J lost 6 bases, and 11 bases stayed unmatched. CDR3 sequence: CASSPRPDRVNGYTF. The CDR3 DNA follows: TGTGCCAGCAGCCCCCGTCCGGACAGGGTAAATGGCTACACCTTC.

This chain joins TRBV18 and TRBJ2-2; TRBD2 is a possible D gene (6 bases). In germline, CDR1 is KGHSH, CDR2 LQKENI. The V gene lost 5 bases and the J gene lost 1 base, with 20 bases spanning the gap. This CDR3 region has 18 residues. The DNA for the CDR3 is TGTGCCAGCTCAGACCCGGGACTCCGGAAGAGGAACACCGGGGAGCTGTTTTTT. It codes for CASSDPGLRKRNTGELFF.